One sample yielded the 21 T cell receptor beta chains listed below, sequenced in a study of human T cells and chemical hapten exposure. Researchers extracted total RNA from unfractionated whole blood. One entry per CDR3 protein results from TCRdb running MiXCR on the 5' RACE reads. The table lists about 80,000 distinct CDR3 sequences, roughly 8% of them singletons, with 2% to 2.5% in the top ten. All receptors derive from a male donor in good health.

This clonotype has a count of ten or more. This chain uses TRBV7-2 with TRBJ2-3, with TRBD2 matching 8 bases. The V and J ends lost 1 base and 5 bases, in that order; junction bases with no gene match: 5. The CDR3 is 15 amino acids. The V gene's germline CDR1 is SGHTA and CDR2 FQGNSA. This CDR3 reads CASSLDGGAIDTQYF. Here the CDR3 DNA reads TGTGCCAGCAGCTTAGACGGGGGGGCGATAGATACGCAGTATTTT. The full variable domain, rest sourced from reference TRBV7-2 and TRBJ2-3, is GAGVSQSPSNKVTEKGKDVELRCDPISGHTALYWYRQSLGQGLEFLIYFQGNSAPDKSGLPSDRFSAERTGGSVSTLTIQRTQQEDSAVYLCASSLDGGAIDTQYFGPGTRLTVL.

The chain carries TRBV10-3 and TRBJ1-1; D might be TRBD1 (6 bases). Trimming pared 7 bases from V and 11 bases from J, leaving 14 bases between. The germline CDR1 and CDR2 sequences are ENHRY and SYGVKD. CDR3 length: 11 residues. The CDR3 here is CAIKGGLEAFF. The CDR3, as DNA: TGTGCCATCAAGGGGGGTCTTGAGGCTTTCTTT.

This clonotype was seen once. A much more abundant neighbour one base away suggests this may be a read error. The CDR3 DNA follows: TGTGCCAGCAGCTTGGGACAGGACTCCAACGAGCAGTACTTC. This codes for CASSLGQDSNEQYF. The chain is built from TRBV5-5 and TRBJ2-7, with D possibly TRBD1 on 6 matching bases. The germline gives CDR1 SGHKS, CDR2 YYEKEE (reference sequence). There are 14 residues in the CDR3.

The rearrangement links TRBV27 to TRBJ2-1, with TRBD1 identical over 9 bases. J gave up 7 bases and V 4 bases, and 8 bases lay outside the gene matches. The CDR3 sequence is 15 residues long. Looked up from germline, CDR1 is MNHEY and CDR2 is SMNVEV (reference sequence). Written as DNA, the CDR3 is TGTGCCAGCAGTTCTTACAGGGGGCTGAGGAATGAGCAGTTCTTC. It yields the protein CASSSYRGLRNEQFF.

This chain joins TRBV6-2 or TRBV6-3 and TRBJ1-1; D call uncertain. V lost 5 bases, J lost 6 bases, and 7 bases lay in between. CDR3 length: 11 residues. CDR1 is MNHEY and CDR2 is SVGEGT in the germline V gene. Here the CDR3 reads CASSGAAEAFF. DNA for the CDR3: TGTGCCAGCAGTGGCGCGGCTGAAGCTTTCTTT.

This clonotype occurred a few times. The chain couples TRBV3-1 to TRBJ2-3, with D possibly being TRBD2 (5 bases). The CDR3 spans 13 residues. The ends were cut back, 0 bases at V and 8 bases at J, with 9 bases in the middle. The V gene's germline CDR1 is LGHDT and CDR2 YNNKEL (reference sequence). CDR3 bases: TGTGCCAGCAGCCAAGAGGGGAGTGGTACGCAGTATTTT. It codes for CASSQEGSGTQYF.

CDR3 residues: CASSLPGTSEATDTQYF. The DNA of the CDR3 is TGCGCCAGCAGCCTCCCCGGGACTAGCGAGGCGACAGATACGCAGTATTTT. The V gene is TRBV4-1, the J gene TRBJ2-3; 10 nucleotides match TRBD2. This CDR3 spans 17 amino acids. CDR1 is MGHRA, CDR2 YSYEKL, per germline. With 4 bases clipped from V and 3 bases from J, the junction kept 10 bases outside the gene matches.

The rearrangement joins TRBV27 to TRBJ1-2, with 8 positions matching TRBD1. The CDR3 has 15 residues. V lost 3 bases, J lost 1 base, and 4 bases stayed unmatched. Germline V lookup: CDR1 MNHEY, CDR2 SMNVEV (reference sequence). This chain's CDR3 is CASSLDREFNYGYTF. For the CDR3, the DNA is TGTGCCAGCAGTTTGGACAGGGAGTTTAACTATGGCTACACCTTC.

This clonotype appeared a few times. DNA of the CDR3: TGTGCCAGCAGCCCAGGGGGACAGGCGTACACTGAAGCTTTCTTT. Protein sequence: CASSPGGQAYTEAFF. This chain uses TRBV7-3 with TRBJ1-1; 8 bases map to TRBD1. V was clipped by 5 bases and J by 3 bases; unmatched bases: 8. In germline, CDR1 is SGHTA, CDR2 FQGTGA. The CDR3 runs 15 residues.

This clonotype showed up many times. The chain combines TRBV11-2 with TRBJ2-1, with a possible D match to TRBD2 (6 bases). CDR1 is SGHAT and CDR2 is FQNNGV in the germline V gene. V was pared by 1 base and J by 7 bases, with 11 bases between. The CDR3 covers 14 residues. CDR3 in amino acids: CASSLALALNEQFF. The CDR3 bases are TGTGCCAGCAGCTTAGCCCTAGCGTTAAATGAGCAGTTCTTC.

This clonotype was found many times. CDR3 DNA: TGCAGCGGCGGGACAGGGAGGGATACGCAGTATTTT. Amino acids: CSGGTGRDTQYF. The J gene is TRBJ2-3, the V gene TRBV29-1; TRBD1 matches at 9 bases. The germline V gene has CDR1 SQVTM and CDR2 ANQGSEA. There are 12 residues in the CDR3. With V trimmed by 7 bases and J by 6 bases, 5 bases remained unmatched.

This clonotype came up a few times. This rearrangement joins TRBV5-5 to TRBJ1-1, with TRBD1 matching over 8 bases. The CDR3 has 12 residues. Germline CDR1 SGHKS, CDR2 YYEKEE (reference sequence). After removal of 1 base from V and 10 bases from J, the junction contained 3 bases not matched to a gene. The CDR3 DNA reads as TGTGCCAGCAGCTTGTGGACAGGGCCAGCTTTCTTT. Translating gives CASSLWTGPAFF. The complete variable domain, with remaining parts taken from reference TRBV5-5 and TRBJ1-1, reads DAGVTQSPTHLIKTRGQQVTLRCSPISGHKSVSWYQQVLGQGPQFIFQYYEKEERGRGNFPDRFSARQFPNYSSELNVNALLLGDSALYLCASSLWTGPAFFGQGTRLTVV.

This clonotype was observed at least ten times. This chain uses TRBV29-1 with TRBJ1-5; D call uncertain. Trimming shortened V by 6 bases and J by 1 base, and 13 bases separated the two germline ends. Germline-derived CDR1 and CDR2 are SQVTM and ANQGSEA. CDR3 length: 14 amino acids. The CDR3 nucleotides read TGCAGCGTCAACGGGGAGGGCAGCAATCAGCCCCAGCATTTT. Translating gives CSVNGEGSNQPQHF.

The chain uses TRBV5-1 and TRBJ2-1; 11 bases are shared with TRBD2. The length of the CDR3 is 18 residues. J gave up 3 bases and V 2 bases, and 10 bases lay outside the gene matches. Germline V lookup: CDR1 SGHRS, CDR2 YFSETQ. CDR3: CASSFSGRADPIYNEQFF. Written as DNA, the CDR3 is TGCGCCAGCAGCTTTAGCGGGAGGGCCGACCCAATCTACAATGAGCAGTTCTTC.

The chain couples TRBV6-2 or TRBV6-3 to TRBJ1-5; D is unclear. The CDR3 totals 15 residues. Trimming removed 5 bases from V and 1 base from J, with 12 bases in between. Germline V gene lookup returns CDR1 MNHEY and CDR2 SVGEGT. The CDR3 spells CASSGGLRSNQPQHF. The CDR3 DNA follows: TGTGCCAGCAGTGGAGGGTTACGGAGCAATCAGCCCCAGCATTTT.

This clonotype was seen only a few times. The chain combines TRBV5-1 with TRBJ1-6, with 8 bases aligning to TRBD1. Germline CDR1 is SGHRS and CDR2 is YFSETQ. This CDR3 contains 14 residues. V lost 5 bases to trimming and J lost 10 bases; unmatched junction nucleotides: 8. Here the CDR3 reads CASSPGQGASPLHF. In nucleotides, the CDR3 is TGCGCCAGCAGTCCAGGACAGGGCGCCTCACCCCTCCACTTT.

Only a few counts were recorded for this clonotype. This sequence joins TRBV14 and TRBJ1-1; weak D call: TRBD1 (5 bases). Trimming pared 4 bases from V and 8 bases from J, leaving 11 bases between. Per the germline V gene, CDR1 is SGHDN and CDR2 is FVKESK. This CDR3 region has 12 residues. CDR3 sequence (DNA): TGTGCCAGCAGCCGGAGCCGGGGGGAAGCTTTCTTT. Translation gives CASSRSRGEAFF.

The V call is TRBV12-3 or TRBV12-4, the J call TRBJ1-6, with unresolved D. V lost 6 bases and J 2 bases, leaving 14 bases between the germline ends. The CDR3 has 16 residues. CDR3 coding DNA: TGTGCCAGCAGCCCTGACCGAATTGCCTATAATTCACCCCTCCACTTT. Translated: CASSPDRIAYNSPLHF.

This clonotype was recorded a few times. This chain joins TRBV20-1 and TRBJ1-2; 7 bases map to TRBD1. After removal of 0 bases from V and 8 bases from J, the junction contained 12 bases not matched to a gene. Per germline, CDR1 DFQATT and CDR2 SNEGSKA (reference sequence). This CDR3 contains 15 residues. The DNA of the CDR3 is TGCAGTGCTAGAGATCGGGGGACAGTCTTCTACGGCTACACCTTC. This codes for CSARDRGTVFYGYTF.

This clonotype has a count of ten or more. In DNA, the CDR3 is TGTGCCACCAGTGAGACTAGTCTCGGAGATACGCAGTATTTT. Translation: CATSETSLGDTQYF. V and J are TRBV24-1 and TRBJ2-3; perhaps TRBD2 as D (6 bases). The CDR3 totals 14 residues. V was clipped by 4 bases and J by 5 bases, with 12 bases between them. Germline assignment: CDR1 KGHDR and CDR2 SFDVKD.

This clonotype appeared a few times. The rearrangement links TRBV4-3 to TRBJ2-7; D uncertain. CDR1 LGHNA and CDR2 YSLEER come from the germline V gene. Trimming left V 1 base short and J 3 bases short, with 7 bases between. The CDR3 consists of 13 residues. In DNA form, the CDR3 reads TGCGCCAGCAGCCAAGGTACAATCTACGAGCAGTACTTC. This sequence encodes CASSQGTIYEQYF.